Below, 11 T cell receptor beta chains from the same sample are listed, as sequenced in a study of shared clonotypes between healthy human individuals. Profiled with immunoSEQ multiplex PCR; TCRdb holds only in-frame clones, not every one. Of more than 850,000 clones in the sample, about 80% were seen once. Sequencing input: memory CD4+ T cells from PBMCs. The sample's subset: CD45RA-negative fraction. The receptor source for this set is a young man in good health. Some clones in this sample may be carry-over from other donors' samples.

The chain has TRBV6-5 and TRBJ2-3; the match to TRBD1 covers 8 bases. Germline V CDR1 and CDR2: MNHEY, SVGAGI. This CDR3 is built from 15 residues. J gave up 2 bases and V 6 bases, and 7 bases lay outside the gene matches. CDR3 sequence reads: CASRDGQGATDTQYF. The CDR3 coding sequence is TGTGCCAGCAGAGACGGGCAGGGGGCCACAGATACGCAGTATTTT.

CDR3 sequence (DNA): TGTGCCAGCAGCGCGAGACAGTCTTACGAGCAGTACTTC. Amino acids: CASSARQSYEQYF. The J gene is TRBJ2-7, the V gene TRBV5-4, with D perhaps TRBD1 (5 bases). Germline V gene sequence: CDR1 SGHNT, CDR2 YYREEE (reference sequence). The length of the CDR3 is 13 residues. V shed 4 bases and J shed 4 bases, with 12 bases lying between them. Combining the CDR3 with reference TRBV5-4 and TRBJ2-7 gives the whole variable domain ETGVTQSPTHLIKTRGQQVTLRCSSQSGHNTVSWYQQALGQGPQFIFQYYREEENGRGNFPPRFSGLQFPNYSSELNVNALELDDSALYLCASSARQSYEQYFGPGTRLTVT.

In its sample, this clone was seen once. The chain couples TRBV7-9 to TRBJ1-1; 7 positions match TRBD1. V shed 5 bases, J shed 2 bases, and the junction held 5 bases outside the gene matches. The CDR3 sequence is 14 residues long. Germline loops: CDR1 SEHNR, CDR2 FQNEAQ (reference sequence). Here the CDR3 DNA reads TGTGCCAGCAGCCAAGACAGGGCTAACACTGAAGCTTTCTTT. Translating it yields CASSQDRANTEAFF.

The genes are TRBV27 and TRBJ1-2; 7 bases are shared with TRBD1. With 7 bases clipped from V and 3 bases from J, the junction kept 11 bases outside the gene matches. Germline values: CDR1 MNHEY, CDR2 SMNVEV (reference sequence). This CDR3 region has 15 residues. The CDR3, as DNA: TGTGCCAGCACTCCCCGTTTCACAGGGGACTATGGCTACACCTTC. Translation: CASTPRFTGDYGYTF.

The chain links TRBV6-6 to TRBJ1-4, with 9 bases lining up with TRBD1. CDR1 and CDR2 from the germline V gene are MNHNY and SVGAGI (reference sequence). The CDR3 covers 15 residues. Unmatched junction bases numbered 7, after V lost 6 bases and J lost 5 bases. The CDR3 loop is CASRSDRGNNEKLFF. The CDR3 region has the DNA TGTGCCAGCAGATCCGACAGGGGGAACAATGAAAAACTGTTTTTT.

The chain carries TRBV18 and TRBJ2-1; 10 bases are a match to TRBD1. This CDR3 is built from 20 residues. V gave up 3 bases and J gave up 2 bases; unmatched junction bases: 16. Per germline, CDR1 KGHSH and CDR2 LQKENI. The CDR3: CASSPAPRQGARRAYNEQFF. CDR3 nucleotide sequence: TGTGCCAGCTCACCGGCACCGAGACAGGGGGCGAGAAGGGCCTACAATGAGCAGTTCTTC.

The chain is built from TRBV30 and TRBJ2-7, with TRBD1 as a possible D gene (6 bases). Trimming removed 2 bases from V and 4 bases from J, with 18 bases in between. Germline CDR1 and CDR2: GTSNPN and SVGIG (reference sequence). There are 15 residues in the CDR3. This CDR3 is CAWSTRTGLVYEQYF. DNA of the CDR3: TGTGCCTGGAGTACCAGAACAGGGTTAGTGTACGAGCAGTACTTC.

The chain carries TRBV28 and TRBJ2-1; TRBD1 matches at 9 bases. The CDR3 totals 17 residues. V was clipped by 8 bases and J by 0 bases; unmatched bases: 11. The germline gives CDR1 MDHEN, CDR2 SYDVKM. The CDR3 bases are TGTGCCAGCTTCGAGACAGGGGGAACGGGCTCCTACAATGAGCAGTTCTTC. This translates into CASFETGGTGSYNEQFF.

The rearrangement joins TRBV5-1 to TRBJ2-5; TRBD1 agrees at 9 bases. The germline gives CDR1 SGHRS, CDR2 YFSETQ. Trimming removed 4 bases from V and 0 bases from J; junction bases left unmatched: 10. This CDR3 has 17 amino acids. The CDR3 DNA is TGCGCCAGCAGCCCGCGGACAGGGGTATTGAACCAAGAGACCCAGTACTTC. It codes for CASSPRTGVLNQETQYF. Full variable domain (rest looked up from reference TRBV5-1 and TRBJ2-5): KAGVTQTPRYLIKTRGQQVTLSCSPISGHRSVSWYQQTPGQGLQFLFEYFSETQRNKGNFPGRFSGRQFSNSRSEMNVSTLELGDSALYLCASSPRTGVLNQETQYFGPGTRLLVL.

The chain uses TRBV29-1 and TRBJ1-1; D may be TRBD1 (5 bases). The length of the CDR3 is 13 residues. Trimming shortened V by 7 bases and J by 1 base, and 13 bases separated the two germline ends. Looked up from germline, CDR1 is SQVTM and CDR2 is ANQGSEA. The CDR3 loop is CSALTATNTEAFF. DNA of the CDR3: TGCAGCGCTTTGACAGCCACGAACACTGAAGCTTTCTTT.

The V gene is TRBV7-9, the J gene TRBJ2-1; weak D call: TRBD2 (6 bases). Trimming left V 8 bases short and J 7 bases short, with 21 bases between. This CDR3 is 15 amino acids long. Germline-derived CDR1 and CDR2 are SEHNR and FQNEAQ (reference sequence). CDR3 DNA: TGTGCCAGCCTTTGGTCCGGGAGCACTCGTAATGAGCAGTTCTTC. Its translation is CASLWSGSTRNEQFF.